A selection of T cell receptor beta chains follows, all from one sample in a study of cytomegalovirus exposure and HLA in healthy donors. Clones were read by immunoSEQ multiplex PCR, and TCRdb kept only the in-frame ones, dropping some. In the table there are more than 90,000 clones, just under 70% of which are singletons. The sample consisted of PBMCs. The receptor source for this set is a man aged 25 to 40 in good health and CMV-seropositive. Each CDR3 is given without its conserved first and last residue. The order of the fields is V gene, J gene, D gene, CDR3 protein. D genes are given only for firm matches.

TRBV29-1	TRBJ2-1	.	SVGAGPEQF
TRBV19	TRBJ1-1	TRBD1	ASSIYGTGKNTEAF
TRBV25-1	TRBJ1-1	TRBD1	ASRTGQGWTEAF
TRBV5-1	TRBJ1-3	.	ASSLSQGRGSGNTIY
TRBV5-6	TRBJ1-1	TRBD1	ASSLPDSDRGHTEAF
TRBV10-3	TRBJ2-3	TRBD2	AISEGSPGLAGRHTQY
TRBV30	TRBJ1-5	TRBD1	AWSPGGGQPQH
TRBV5-6	TRBJ1-1	TRBD1	ASSVTGVTEAF
TRBV25-1	TRBJ1-4	.	ASNWEQEGKLF
TRBV10-3	TRBJ1-2	.	AISVSNSRYGYT
TRBV19	TRBJ2-3	TRBD2	ASTLTSGVADTQY
TRBV4-3	TRBJ1-3	.	ASSQDHRVPGNTIY
TRBV11-3	TRBJ2-1	.	ASSFGLPGDEQF
TRBV2	TRBJ2-6	.	ASSEGALSGANVLT
TRBV10-3	TRBJ1-3	TRBD1	AITPGQGNTIY
TRBV5-4	TRBJ1-1	TRBD1	ASSVDRGNTEAF
TRBV10-3	TRBJ1-1	TRBD1	AISPGQGPHEAF
TRBV21-1	TRBJ2-3	.	ASARGRVADTQY
TRBV11-1	TRBJ2-6	TRBD2	ASSPGGGSGANVLT
TRBV28	TRBJ2-7	TRBD1	ASSLGQGLTYEQY
TRBV30	TRBJ1-1	.	AWSDILKIEAF
TRBV7-2	TRBJ2-3	.	ASGGRGTDTQY
TRBV29-1	TRBJ1-1	.	SVGVGSPNTEAF
TRBV15	TRBJ1-6	.	ATSRDRGGSVSPLH
TRBV4-1	TRBJ1-1	.	ASSQRVGGGTEAF
TRBV27	TRBJ1-1	.	ASSLIWGGAEAF
TRBV5-1	TRBJ1-2	.	ASSLEIGGYGYT
TRBV13	TRBJ2-3	TRBD2	ASSTAGGTDTQY
TRBV18	TRBJ1-1	.	ASSPRVQGMNTEAF
TRBV7-9	TRBJ1-1	TRBD1	ASSAGQGTEAF
TRBV6-1	TRBJ1-5	TRBD1	ASSGNRGSNQPQH
TRBV6-5	TRBJ1-5	TRBD1	ASRRTTGSNQPQH
TRBV28	TRBJ1-2	.	ASSLDSLNYGYT
TRBV27	TRBJ2-6	.	ASSGRGSRSGANVLT
TRBV25-1	TRBJ1-4	.	ASSDPYWFGSGGGEMF
TRBV5-1	TRBJ2-1	TRBD2	ASSLTSGVGEQF
TRBV6-5	TRBJ1-5	TRBD1	ASRQDRGGNQPQH
TRBV5-1	TRBJ1-1	.	ASSPQWGTERTEAF
TRBV9	TRBJ2-5	.	ASSGSSEEQY
TRBV2	TRBJ1-5	.	ASREGTTGFSNQPQH
TRBV5-4	TRBJ2-2	.	ASSLGGAGGSNTGELF
TRBV30	TRBJ2-1	TRBD2	AWSIGLAGNEQF
TRBV27	TRBJ2-3	TRBD2	ASSLLAGTDTQY
TRBV30	TRBJ2-1	TRBD1	AWSPGTGKNEQF
TRBV6-5	TRBJ1-1	.	ASSDSRGKFAEAF
TRBV27	TRBJ1-2	.	ASSLSISSYYGYT
TRBV7-2	TRBJ1-2	TRBD1	ASSLGQGENYGYT
TRBV27	TRBJ2-3	TRBD2	ASSFRLAVQDTQY
TRBV12-5	TRBJ1-2	.	ASGFPQGRGYT
TRBV5-1	TRBJ1-1	.	ASSLVREGEAF
TRBV4-2	TRBJ2-1	TRBD2	ASSASGVYEQF
TRBV4-3	TRBJ1-2	.	ASSRAMQGFDGYT
TRBV27	TRBJ2-1	TRBD2	ASSLARASGSYNEQF
TRBV7-2	TRBJ2-5	.	ASSLASVETQY
TRBV4-3	TRBJ1-4	TRBD1	ASSHSGQANEKLF
TRBV28	TRBJ1-4	TRBD1	ASSLNDRVGEKLF
TRBV10-3	TRBJ1-1	.	AISGQRNTEAF
TRBV7-9	TRBJ1-5	.	ASSWGDSNQPQH
TRBV5-6	TRBJ1-3	.	ASSLRGNTIY